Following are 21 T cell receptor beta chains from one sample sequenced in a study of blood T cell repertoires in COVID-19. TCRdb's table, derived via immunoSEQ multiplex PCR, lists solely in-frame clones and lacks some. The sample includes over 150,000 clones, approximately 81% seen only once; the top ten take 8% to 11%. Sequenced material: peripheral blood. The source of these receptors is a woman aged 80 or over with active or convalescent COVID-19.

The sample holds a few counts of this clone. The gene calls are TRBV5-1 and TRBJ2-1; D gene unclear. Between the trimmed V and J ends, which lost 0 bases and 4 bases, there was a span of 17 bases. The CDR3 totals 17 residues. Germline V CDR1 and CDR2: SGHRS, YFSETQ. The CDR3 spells CASSLAEEAGAYNEQFF. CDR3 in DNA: TGCGCCAGCAGCTTGGCGGAAGAGGCCGGAGCGTACAATGAGCAGTTCTTC.

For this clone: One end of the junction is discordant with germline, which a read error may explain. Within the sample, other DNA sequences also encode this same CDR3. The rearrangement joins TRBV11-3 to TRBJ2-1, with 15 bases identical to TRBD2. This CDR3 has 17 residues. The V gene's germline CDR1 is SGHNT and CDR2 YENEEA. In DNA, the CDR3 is TGTGCTAGCAGCTACTCAGGGACTAGCGGGAGGCGAGGGGAGCAGTTCTTC. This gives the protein CASSYSGTSGRRGEQFF.

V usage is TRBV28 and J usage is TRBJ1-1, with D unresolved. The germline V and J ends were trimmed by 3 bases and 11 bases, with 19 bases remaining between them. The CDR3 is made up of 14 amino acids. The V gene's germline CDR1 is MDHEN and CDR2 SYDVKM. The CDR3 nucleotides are TGTGCCAGCAGTTTGACCCAAACCCAGGTACATGCTTTCTTT. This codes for CASSLTQTQVHAFF.

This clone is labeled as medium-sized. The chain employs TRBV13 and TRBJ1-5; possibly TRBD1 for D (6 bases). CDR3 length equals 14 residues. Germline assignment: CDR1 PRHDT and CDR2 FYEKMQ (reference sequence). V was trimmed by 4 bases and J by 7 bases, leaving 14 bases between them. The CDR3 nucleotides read TGTGCCAGCAGCTCCCAGGGGCAGGGGCAGCCCCAGCATTTT. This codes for CASSSQGQGQPQHF.

DNA of the CDR3: TGTGCCAGCAGCTTAGAACTGTCGTGGGGAGCGAGGGGGGCCAACGTCCTGACTTTC. Translating it yields CASSLELSWGARGANVLTF. The chain uses TRBV7-9 and TRBJ2-6; D is perhaps TRBD2 (5 bases). Germline CDR1 SEHNR, CDR2 FQNEAQ (reference sequence). The length of the CDR3 is 19 residues. Trimming removed 1 base at V and 4 bases at J, with 20 bases between.

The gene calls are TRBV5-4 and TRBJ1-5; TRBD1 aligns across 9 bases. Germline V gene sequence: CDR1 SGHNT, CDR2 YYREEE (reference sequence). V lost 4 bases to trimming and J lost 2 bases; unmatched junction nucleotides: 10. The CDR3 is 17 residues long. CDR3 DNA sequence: TGTGCCAGCAGCCGTACGGACAGGGGAGGACGCAATCAGCCCCAGCATTTT. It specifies CASSRTDRGGRNQPQHF.

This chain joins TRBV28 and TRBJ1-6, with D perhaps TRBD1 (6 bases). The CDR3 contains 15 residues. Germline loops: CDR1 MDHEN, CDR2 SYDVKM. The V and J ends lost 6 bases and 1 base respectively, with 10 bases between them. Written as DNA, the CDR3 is TGTGCCAGCAGGGCACAGGGTTCCTATAATTCACCCCTCCACTTT. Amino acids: CASRAQGSYNSPLHF. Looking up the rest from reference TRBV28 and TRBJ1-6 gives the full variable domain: DVKVTQSSRYLVKRTGEKVFLECVQDMDHENMFWYRQDPGLGLRLIYFSYDVKMKEKGDIPEGYSVSREKKERFSLILESASTNQTSMYLCASRAQGSYNSPLHFGNGTRLTVT.

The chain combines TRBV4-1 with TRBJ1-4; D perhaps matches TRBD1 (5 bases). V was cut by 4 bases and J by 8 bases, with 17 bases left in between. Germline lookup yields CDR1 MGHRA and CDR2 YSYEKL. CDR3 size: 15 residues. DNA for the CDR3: TGCGCCAGCAGCCGTCCTTGGGGCTCGGACGAAAAACTGTTTTTT. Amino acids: CASSRPWGSDEKLFF.

CDR3 nucleotides: TGTGCCAGTACCACGGGATCCTGGGATGAGCAGTTCTTC. This codes for CASTTGSWDEQFF. J is TRBJ2-1 and V is TRBV19, with D possibly being TRBD2 (5 bases). V lost 7 bases and J lost 8, with 15 bases in between. CDR3 length: 13 residues. Germline-derived CDR1 and CDR2 are LNHDA and SQIVND (reference sequence).

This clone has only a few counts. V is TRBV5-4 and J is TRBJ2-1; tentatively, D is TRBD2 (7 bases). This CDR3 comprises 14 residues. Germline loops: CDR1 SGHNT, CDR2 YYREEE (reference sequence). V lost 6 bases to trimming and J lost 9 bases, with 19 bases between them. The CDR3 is CASTRGADLGEQFF. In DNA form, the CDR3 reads TGTGCCAGCACCCGGGGGGCAGACCTAGGTGAGCAGTTCTTC.

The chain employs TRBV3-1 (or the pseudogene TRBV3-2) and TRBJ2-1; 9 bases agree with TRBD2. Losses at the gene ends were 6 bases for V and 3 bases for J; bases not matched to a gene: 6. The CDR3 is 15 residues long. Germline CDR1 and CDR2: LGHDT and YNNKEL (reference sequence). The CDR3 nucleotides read TGTGCCAGCAGTCTAGCGGGACCTAACTACAATGAGCAGTTCTTC. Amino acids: CASSLAGPNYNEQFF.

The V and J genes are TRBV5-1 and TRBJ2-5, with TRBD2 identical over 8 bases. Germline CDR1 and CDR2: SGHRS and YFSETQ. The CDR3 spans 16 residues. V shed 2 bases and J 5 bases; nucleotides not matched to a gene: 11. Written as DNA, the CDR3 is TGCGCCAGCAGCTTAGGAAGCTTAGCGGGAAGGGAGACCCAGTACTTC. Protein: CASSLGSLAGRETQYF.

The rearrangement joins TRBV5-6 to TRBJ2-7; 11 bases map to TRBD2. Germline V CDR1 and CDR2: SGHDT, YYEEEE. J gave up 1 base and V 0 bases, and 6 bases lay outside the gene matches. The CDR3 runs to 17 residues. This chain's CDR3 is CASSLVDTSGSSYEQYF. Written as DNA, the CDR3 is TGTGCCAGCAGCTTGGTAGACACTAGCGGGAGTTCCTACGAGCAGTACTTC.

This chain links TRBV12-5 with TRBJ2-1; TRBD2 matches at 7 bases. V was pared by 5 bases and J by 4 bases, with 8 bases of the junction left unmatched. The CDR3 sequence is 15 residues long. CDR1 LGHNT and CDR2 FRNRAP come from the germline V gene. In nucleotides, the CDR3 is TGTGCTAGTGGTCCACGCGGGAGTAGGTACAATGAGCAGTTCTTC. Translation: CASGPRGSRYNEQFF.

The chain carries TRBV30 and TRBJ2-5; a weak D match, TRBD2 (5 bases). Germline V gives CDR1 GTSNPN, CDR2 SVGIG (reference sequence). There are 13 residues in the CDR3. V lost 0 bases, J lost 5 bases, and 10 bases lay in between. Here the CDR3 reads CAWSVDLVETQYF. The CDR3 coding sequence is TGTGCCTGGAGTGTGGACTTAGTGGAGACCCAGTACTTC.

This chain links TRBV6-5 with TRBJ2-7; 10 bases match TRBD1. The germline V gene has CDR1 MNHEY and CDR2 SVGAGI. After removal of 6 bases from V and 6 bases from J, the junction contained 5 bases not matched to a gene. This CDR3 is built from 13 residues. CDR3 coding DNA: TGTGCCAGCAGCACCGGGACAGGGGTCGAGCAGTACTTC. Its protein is CASSTGTGVEQYF.

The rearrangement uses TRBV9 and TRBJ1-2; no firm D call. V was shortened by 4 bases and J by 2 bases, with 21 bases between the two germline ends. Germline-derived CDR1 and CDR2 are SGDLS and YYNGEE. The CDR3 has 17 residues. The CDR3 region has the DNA TGTGCCAGCAGCCCTCGAGACGGAGACCCGGCGAACTATGGCTACACCTTC. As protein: CASSPRDGDPANYGYTF.

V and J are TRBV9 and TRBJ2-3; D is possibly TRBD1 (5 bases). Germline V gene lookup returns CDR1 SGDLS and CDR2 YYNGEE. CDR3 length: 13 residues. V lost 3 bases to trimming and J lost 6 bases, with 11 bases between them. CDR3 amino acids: CASSARPGDTQYF. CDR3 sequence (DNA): TGTGCCAGCAGCGCACGTCCAGGGGATACGCAGTATTTT.

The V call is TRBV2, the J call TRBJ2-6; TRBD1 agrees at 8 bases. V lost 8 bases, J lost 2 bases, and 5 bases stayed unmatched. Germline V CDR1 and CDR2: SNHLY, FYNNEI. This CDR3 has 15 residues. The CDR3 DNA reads TGTGCCAGCGGACAGGGACCTACTGGGGCCAACGTCCTGACTTTC. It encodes CASGQGPTGANVLTF.

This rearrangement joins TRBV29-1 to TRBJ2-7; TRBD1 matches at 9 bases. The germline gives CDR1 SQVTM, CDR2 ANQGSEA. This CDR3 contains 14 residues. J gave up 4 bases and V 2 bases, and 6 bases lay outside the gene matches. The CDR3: CSVELGTGIYEQYF. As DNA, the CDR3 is TGCAGCGTTGAATTGGGGACAGGGATTTACGAGCAGTACTTC.

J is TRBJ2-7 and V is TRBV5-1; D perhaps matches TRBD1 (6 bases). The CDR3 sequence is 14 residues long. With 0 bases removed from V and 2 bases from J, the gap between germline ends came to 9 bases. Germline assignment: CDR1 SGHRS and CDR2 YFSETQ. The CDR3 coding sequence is TGCGCCAGCAGCTTGGGTCGGGACACCTACGAGCAGTACTTC. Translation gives CASSLGRDTYEQYF.